This T cell receptor (beta chain) was sequenced for a study of cytomegalovirus exposure and HLA in healthy donors. Both 60 Vbeta primers and 13 Jbeta primers went into the PCR. The table came from immunoSEQ multiplex PCR; TCRdb's copy has only in-frame clones and leaves some out. The record lists tens of thousands of clones, of which the ten most abundant hold less than 2%. Trimming left V 1 base short and J 0 bases short, with 4 bases between. Germline loops: CDR1 SGHRS, CDR2 YFSETQ. This CDR3 comprises 14 residues. This chain links TRBV5-1 with TRBJ1-4, with D uncertain. Sequencing input: PBMCs. The source of this sequence is a woman aged 30 to 39 in good health and CMV-seronegative. Written as DNA, the CDR3 is TGCGCCAGCAGCTTGACTGCAACTAATGAAAAACTGTTTTTT. Translation: CASSLTATNEKLFF.